Each of the 27 T cell receptor beta chains below was sequenced from the same sample in a study of T cells in Graves' hyperthyroidism and ophthalmopathy. Amplified regions were TCR beta CDR3 sequences from RNA transcripts. TCR CDR3 underwent first-round RT-PCR with the HTBI primer set. From the multiplex PCR reads, TCRdb called clonotypes with MiXCR, one entry per CDR3 protein. In the table there are about 700,000 distinct CDR3 sequences, less than 15% of which are singletons. What was sequenced was blood. These receptors were taken from a woman aged 18-35 years with Graves' hyperthyroidism.

The rearrangement uses TRBV19 and TRBJ2-7; 7 bases fit TRBD1. The CDR3 covers 14 residues. Germline V gene lookup returns CDR1 LNHDA and CDR2 SQIVND (reference sequence). J lost 0 bases, V lost 5 bases, and 4 bases had no gene match. The CDR3 region is CASSWDRASYEQYF. In DNA form, the CDR3 reads TGTGCCAGTAGTTGGGACAGAGCCTCCTACGAGCAGTACTTC.

With respect to this clonotype: A much larger clone is a single base away; this may be a read error. The CDR3, as DNA: TGTGCCAACAGCCAAGGGCAGGGCGGCTCCTACAATGAGCAGTTCTTC. Amino acids: CANSQGQGGSYNEQFF. V and J are TRBV3-1 and TRBJ2-1; weak D call: TRBD1 (5 bases). The germline gives CDR1 LGHDT, CDR2 YNNKEL (reference sequence). CDR3 length: 16 amino acids.

This clonotype was seen ten or more times. The J gene is TRBJ2-5, the V gene TRBV20-1; D possibly corresponds to TRBD2 (6 bases). The CDR3 runs 14 residues. In germline, CDR1 is DFQATT, CDR2 SNEGSKA (reference sequence). Trimming removed 2 bases from V and 2 bases from J, with 12 bases in between. For the CDR3, the DNA is TGCAGTGCTAGACTAGCGTTTACTCAAGAGACCCAGTACTTC. Its protein is CSARLAFTQETQYF.

This clonotype was detected ten times or more. The rearrangement uses TRBV29-1 and TRBJ1-1; tentatively, D is TRBD1 (6 bases). Per the germline V gene, CDR1 is SQVTM and CDR2 is ANQGSEA. The CDR3 length is 13 residues. The V and J ends lost 4 bases and 1 base respectively, with 10 bases between them. Written as DNA, the CDR3 is TGCAGCGTTGGTACAGGGTCGAACACTGAAGCTTTCTTT. This translates into CSVGTGSNTEAFF.

This clonotype came up many times. V usage is TRBV5-6 and J usage is TRBJ2-3, with D hard to call. Germline V gene data show CDR1 as SGHDT and CDR2 as YYEEEE. The CDR3 contains 15 residues. The ends were cut back, 7 bases at V and 0 bases at J, with 15 bases in the middle. CDR3 in DNA: TGTGCCAGCGAGAATATAGTGGCGAGCACAGATACGCAGTATTTT. This sequence encodes CASENIVASTDTQYF.

This clonotype was seen only a few times. V gene TRBV28 combines with J gene TRBJ2-3, with 9 bases aligning to TRBD1. The CDR3 totals 19 residues. The J segment lost 2 bases and the V segment lost 5 bases, leaving 17 bases of the junction unmatched. The V gene's germline CDR1 is MDHEN and CDR2 SYDVKM. The CDR3 loop is CASSPSGTGSFFLTDTQYF. The DNA of the CDR3 is TGTGCCAGCAGTCCCTCCGGGACAGGGAGTTTTTTCCTCACAGATACGCAGTATTTT. Supplemented by reference TRBV28 and TRBJ2-3, the full variable domain reads DVKVTQSSRYLVKRTGEKVFLECVQDMDHENMFWYRQDPGLGLRLIYFSYDVKMKEKGDIPEGYSVSREKKERFSLILESASTNQTSMYLCASSPSGTGSFFLTDTQYFGPGTRLTVL.

The chain employs TRBV6-2 or TRBV6-3 and TRBJ2-7, with no clear D. V gave up 2 bases and J gave up 3 bases, with 5 bases separating them. CDR1 and CDR2 (germline): MNHEY, SVGEGT. The CDR3 length is 12 residues. The CDR3 DNA is TGTGCCAGCAGTTACAATGGCTACGAGCAGTACTTC. This codes for CASSYNGYEQYF.

J is TRBJ2-3 and V is TRBV10-3; a possible D gene is TRBD2 (6 bases). Trimming stripped 5 bases from V and 6 bases from J, with 18 bases between. The CDR3 covers 15 residues. The germline CDR1 and CDR2 sequences are ENHRY and SYGVKD. The CDR3 reads CAISPTGGKADTQYF. In nucleotides, the CDR3 is TGTGCCATCAGTCCCACTGGCGGGAAGGCCGATACGCAGTATTTT.

Of note for this clonotype: A much bigger clone sits one base away, suggesting this may be a read error. The gene calls are TRBV15 and TRBJ2-1, with TRBD2 as a possible D gene (6 bases). This CDR3 has 11 residues. Germline V gives CDR1 LNHNV, CDR2 YYDKDF (reference sequence). Deletions cut 6 bases from V and 10 bases from J, with 10 bases between. The CDR3 loop is CATREGYEQFF. The CDR3 coding sequence is TGTGCCACCAGGGAGGGGTACGAGCAGTTCTTC. Together with reference TRBV15 and TRBJ2-1, the CDR3 gives the full variable domain: DAMVIQNPRYQVTQFGKPVTLSCSQTLNHNVMYWYQQKSSQAPKLLFHYYDKDFNNEADTPDNFQSRRPNTSFCFLDIRSPGLGDTAMYLCATREGYEQFFGPGTRLTVL.

This clonotype was picked up many times. This sequence joins TRBV7-2 and TRBJ2-3; 7 bases are a match to TRBD2. The CDR3 spans 15 residues. The ends lost 5 bases at V and 4 bases at J; junction bases unmatched: 9. The germline V gene encodes CDR1 SGHTA and CDR2 FQGNSA. CDR3 in DNA: TGTGCCAGCAGCCCGTGGGAGGGGATCGCAGATACGCAGTATTTT. Its translation: CASSPWEGIADTQYF.

This clonotype was observed at least ten times. The chain recombines TRBV20-1 with TRBJ2-7, with 9 bases lining up with TRBD1. Germline-derived CDR1 and CDR2 are DFQATT and SNEGSKA (reference sequence). The CDR3 loop spans 14 amino acids. J gave up 5 bases and V 6 bases, and 11 bases lay outside the gene matches. The CDR3 DNA follows: TGCAGTGCAAATCACGGGACAGGGAACCACGAGCAGTACTTC. Residues: CSANHGTGNHEQYF.

The chain joins TRBV6-1 to TRBJ1-5; 8 bases are shared with TRBD1. Germline loops: CDR1 MNHNS, CDR2 SASEGT. This CDR3 has 13 residues. After removal of 7 bases from V and 6 bases from J, the junction contained 5 bases not matched to a gene. The CDR3 region is CASTLDRAQPQHF. CDR3 in DNA: TGTGCCAGCACCCTGGACAGGGCTCAGCCCCAGCATTTT.

The chain employs TRBV29-1 and TRBJ1-1; unclear D gene. Between the trimmed V and J ends, which lost 4 bases and 2 bases, there was a span of 11 bases. This CDR3 comprises 13 residues. Looked up from germline, CDR1 is SQVTM and CDR2 is ANQGSEA. The CDR3 loop is CSVGLGYNTEAFF. DNA of the CDR3: TGCAGCGTTGGATTGGGGTATAACACTGAAGCTTTCTTT.

This clonotype was seen many times. V gene TRBV28 combines with J gene TRBJ1-2; D not certain. V shed 6 bases and J shed 3 bases, with 14 bases lying between them. This CDR3 comprises 14 residues. Germline CDR1 MDHEN, CDR2 SYDVKM. In DNA, the CDR3 is TGTGCCAGCAGCGCCTCTGATGTCGACTATGGCTACACCTTC. Protein product: CASSASDVDYGYTF.

This clonotype occurred a few times. The rearrangement uses TRBV7-9 and TRBJ1-6; D is unresolved. The CDR3 is 17 residues long. Germline-derived CDR1 and CDR2 are SEHNR and FQNEAQ (reference sequence). Trimming pared 5 bases from V and 0 bases from J, leaving 14 bases between. Written as DNA, the CDR3 is TGTGCCAGCAGCCAGATGGGAGCGAGCTCCTATAATTCACCCCTCCACTTT. The encoded protein is CASSQMGASSYNSPLHF.

This clonotype was counted only a few times. This sequence joins TRBV6-1 and TRBJ2-3; 9 positions match TRBD1. The CDR3 runs 17 residues. With V trimmed by 6 bases and J by 0 bases, 10 bases remained unmatched. Germline CDR1 is MNHNS and CDR2 is SASEGT. Here the CDR3 reads CASRLTDRGGSTDTQYF. The DNA for the CDR3 is TGTGCCAGCAGACTCACGGACAGGGGCGGTAGCACAGATACGCAGTATTTT.

The chain couples TRBV27 to TRBJ1-5; 9 nucleotides align to TRBD1. Germline loops: CDR1 MNHEY, CDR2 SMNVEV (reference sequence). CDR3 length: 17 residues. V was pared by 6 bases and J by 3 bases, with 12 bases of the junction left unmatched. CDR3 DNA: TGTGCCAGCAGCCCCGATGGGACAGGGAGGTTCAATCAGCCCCAGCATTTT. It codes for CASSPDGTGRFNQPQHF.

The chain combines TRBV20-1 with TRBJ2-3; 8 bases are shared with TRBD2. The CDR3 contains 16 residues. From germline, CDR1 is DFQATT and CDR2 SNEGSKA (reference sequence). V shed 3 bases, J shed 3 bases, and the junction held 11 bases outside the gene matches. CDR3 in DNA: TGCAGTGCTAGTAAGGGTGGCGGGAGGAGAACAGATACGCAGTATTTT. Amino acid sequence: CSASKGGGRRTDTQYF.

Ten or more counts support this clonotype. The chain carries TRBV4-1 and TRBJ2-1; 9 bases fit TRBD2. The CDR3 is made up of 18 amino acids. Germline V gene lookup returns CDR1 MGHRA and CDR2 YSYEKL. The V and J ends lost 1 base and 7 bases, in that order; junction bases with no gene match: 14. The CDR3 nucleotides are TGCGCCAGCAGCCAAGTTTTTAGCGGGAGTTATGGGAAGAATGAGCAGTTCTTC. This codes for CASSQVFSGSYGKNEQFF.

This clonotype was observed a few times. The chain recombines TRBV15 with TRBJ1-1; no definite D call. V lost 2 bases to trimming and J lost 7 bases, with 8 bases between them. The CDR3 loop spans 12 amino acids. Per the germline V gene, CDR1 is LNHNV and CDR2 is YYDKDF (reference sequence). CDR3 bases: TGTGCCACCAGCAGACACGGCGATGAAGCTTTCTTT. This codes for CATSRHGDEAFF.

This clonotype was seen only a few times. The chain employs TRBV15 and TRBJ2-4, with D perhaps given as TRBD1 or TRBD2 (5 bases each). Trimming took 3 bases from V and 4 from J, leaving 13 bases between them. Looked up from germline, CDR1 is LNHNV and CDR2 is YYDKDF (reference sequence). The CDR3 length is 15 residues. The CDR3 loop reads CATSRDEGRKNIQYF. The CDR3 nucleotides read TGTGCCACCAGCAGGGATGAGGGACGTAAAAACATTCAGTACTTC.

This clonotype was seen a few times. V usage is TRBV4-1 and J usage is TRBJ1-6; D is perhaps TRBD1 (5 bases). Trimming took off 0 bases at V and 8 bases at J, with 11 bases between the two ends. In germline, CDR1 is MGHRA, CDR2 YSYEKL. There are 15 residues in the CDR3. In DNA form, the CDR3 reads TGCGCCAGCAGCCAAGAGGGCAGGGATTATTCACCCCTCCACTTT. This translates into CASSQEGRDYSPLHF.

In the case of this clonotype: A single base separates this from a much larger clone, so it may be a read error. The chain joins TRBV11-1 to TRBJ2-7; 7 nucleotides align to TRBD1. The J call may be faulty, since TRBJ2-1 better matches the DNA end. The CDR3 spans 15 residues. Germline V gene data show CDR1 as SGHAT and CDR2 as FQDESV (reference sequence). The CDR3 protein is CASSLSEGQPYEQFF. Written as DNA, the CDR3 is TGTGCCAGCAGCCTTTCAGAGGGACAGCCCTACGAGCAGTTCTTC.

This chain uses TRBV6-1 with TRBJ2-3, with D perhaps matching TRBD2 (7 bases). Deletions cut 6 bases from V and 6 bases from J, with 19 bases between. This CDR3 region has 15 residues. CDR1 is MNHNS, CDR2 SASEGT, per germline. This chain's CDR3 is CASSTSGKGGDTQYF. CDR3 bases: TGTGCCAGCAGCACGTCGGGAAAGGGGGGGGATACGCAGTATTTT.

The sample holds a few counts of this clonotype. The genes are TRBV10-3 and TRBJ2-5; a weak D match, TRBD1 (6 bases). Germline V gives CDR1 ENHRY, CDR2 SYGVKD. V lost 10 bases, J lost 2 bases, and 8 bases lay in between. The CDR3 is 11 residues long. The CDR3 DNA reads TGTGCCACTCAGGGGCAAGAGACCCAGTACTTC. Translated: CATQGQETQYF.

Ten or more counts support this clonotype. The chain employs TRBV10-3 and TRBJ2-1; D not resolved. V lost 5 bases and J lost 1, with 9 bases in between. Germline lookup yields CDR1 ENHRY and CDR2 SYGVKD. CDR3 length equals 14 residues. CDR3 residues: CAISPGGSYNEQFF. In DNA form, the CDR3 reads TGTGCCATCAGTCCCGGCGGTTCCTACAATGAGCAGTTCTTC.

The rearrangement uses TRBV7-3 and TRBJ2-5; D is ambiguous. This CDR3 region has 13 residues. Between the trimmed V and J ends, which lost 2 bases and 3 bases, there was a span of 7 bases. The germline V gene encodes CDR1 SGHTA and CDR2 FQGTGA. In DNA, the CDR3 is TGTGCCAGCAGCTTATCGGCTGAAGAGACCCAGTACTTC. This sequence encodes CASSLSAEETQYF.